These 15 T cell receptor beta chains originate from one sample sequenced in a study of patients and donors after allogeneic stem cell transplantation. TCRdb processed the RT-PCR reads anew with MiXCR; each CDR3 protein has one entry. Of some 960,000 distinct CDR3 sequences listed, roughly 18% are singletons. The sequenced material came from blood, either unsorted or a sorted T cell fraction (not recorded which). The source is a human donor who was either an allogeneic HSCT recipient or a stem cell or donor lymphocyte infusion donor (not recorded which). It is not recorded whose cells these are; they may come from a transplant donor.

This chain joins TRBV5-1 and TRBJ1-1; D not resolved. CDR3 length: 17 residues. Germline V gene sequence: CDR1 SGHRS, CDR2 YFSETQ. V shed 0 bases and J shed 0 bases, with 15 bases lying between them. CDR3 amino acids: CASSLEGSFKMNTEAFF. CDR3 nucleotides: TGCGCCAGCAGCTTGGAAGGGTCTTTTAAAATGAACACTGAAGCTTTCTTT.

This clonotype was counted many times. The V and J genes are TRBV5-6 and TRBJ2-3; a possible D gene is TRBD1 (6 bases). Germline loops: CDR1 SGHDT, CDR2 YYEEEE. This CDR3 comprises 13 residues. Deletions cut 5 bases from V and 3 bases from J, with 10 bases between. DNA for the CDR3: TGTGCCAGCAGACCTACAGGGACAGATACGCAGTATTTT. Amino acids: CASRPTGTDTQYF.

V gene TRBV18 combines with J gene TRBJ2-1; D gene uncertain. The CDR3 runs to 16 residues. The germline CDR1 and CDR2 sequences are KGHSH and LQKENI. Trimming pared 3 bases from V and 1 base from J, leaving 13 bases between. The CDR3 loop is CASSPAAADSYNEQFF. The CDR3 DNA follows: TGTGCCAGCTCACCTGCAGCCGCCGATTCCTACAATGAGCAGTTCTTC.

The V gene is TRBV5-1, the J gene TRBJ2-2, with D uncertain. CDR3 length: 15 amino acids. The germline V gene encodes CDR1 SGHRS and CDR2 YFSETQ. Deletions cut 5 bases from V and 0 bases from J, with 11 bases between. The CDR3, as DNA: TGCGCCAGCAGTCGCGGCTTCGCGAACACCGGGGAGCTGTTTTTT. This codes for CASSRGFANTGELFF.

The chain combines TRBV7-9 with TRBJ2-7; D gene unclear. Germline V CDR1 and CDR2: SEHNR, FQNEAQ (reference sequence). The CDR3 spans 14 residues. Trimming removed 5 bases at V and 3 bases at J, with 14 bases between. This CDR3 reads CASSKDGLYYEQYF. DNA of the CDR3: TGTGCCAGCAGCAAGGACGGTCTGTACTACGAGCAGTACTTC.

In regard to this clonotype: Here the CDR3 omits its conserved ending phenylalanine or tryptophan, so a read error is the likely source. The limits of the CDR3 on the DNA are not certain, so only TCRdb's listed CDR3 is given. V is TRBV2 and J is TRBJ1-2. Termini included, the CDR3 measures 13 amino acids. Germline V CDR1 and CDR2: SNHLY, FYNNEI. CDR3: CASSELKSGGYLA.

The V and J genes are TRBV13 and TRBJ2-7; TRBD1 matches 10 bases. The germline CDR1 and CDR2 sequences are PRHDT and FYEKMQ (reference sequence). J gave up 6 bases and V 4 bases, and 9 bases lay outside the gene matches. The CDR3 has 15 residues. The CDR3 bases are TGTGCCAGCAGCTCCAGAGGGACAGGGGTCACCGAGCAGTACTTC. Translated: CASSSRGTGVTEQYF.

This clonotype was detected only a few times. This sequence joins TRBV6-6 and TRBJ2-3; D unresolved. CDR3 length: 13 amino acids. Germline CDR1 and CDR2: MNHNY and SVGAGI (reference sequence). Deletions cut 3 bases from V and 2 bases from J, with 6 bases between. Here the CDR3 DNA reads TGTGCCAGCAGTTATCGATACACAGATACGCAGTATTTT. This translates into CASSYRYTDTQYF.

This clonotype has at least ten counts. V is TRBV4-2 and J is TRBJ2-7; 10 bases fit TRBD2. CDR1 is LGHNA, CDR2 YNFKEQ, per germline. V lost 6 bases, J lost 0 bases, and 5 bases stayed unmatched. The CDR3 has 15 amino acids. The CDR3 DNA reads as TGTGCCAGCAGGGATAGCGGGGGGCCCTCCTACGAGCAGTACTTC. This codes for CASRDSGGPSYEQYF.

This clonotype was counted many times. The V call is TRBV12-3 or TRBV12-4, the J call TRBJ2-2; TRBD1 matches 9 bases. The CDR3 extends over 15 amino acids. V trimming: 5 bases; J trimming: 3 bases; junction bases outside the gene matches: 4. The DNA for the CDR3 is TGTGCCAGCAGTGGACAGGGGTATGACACCGGGGAGCTGTTTTTT. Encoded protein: CASSGQGYDTGELFF.

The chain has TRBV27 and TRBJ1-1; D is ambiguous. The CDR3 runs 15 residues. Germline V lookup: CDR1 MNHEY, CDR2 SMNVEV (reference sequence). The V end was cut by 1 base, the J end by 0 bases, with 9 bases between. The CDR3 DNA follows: TGTGCCAGCAGTTTATTCCCGAACATGAACACTGAAGCTTTCTTT. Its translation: CASSLFPNMNTEAFF.

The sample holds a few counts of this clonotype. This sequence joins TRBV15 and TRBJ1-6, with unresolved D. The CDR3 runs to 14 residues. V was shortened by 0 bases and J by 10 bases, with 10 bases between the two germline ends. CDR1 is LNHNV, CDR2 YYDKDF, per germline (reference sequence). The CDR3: CATSRDIGRSPLHF. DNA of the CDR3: TGTGCCACCAGCAGAGATATAGGCCGCTCACCCCTCCACTTT.

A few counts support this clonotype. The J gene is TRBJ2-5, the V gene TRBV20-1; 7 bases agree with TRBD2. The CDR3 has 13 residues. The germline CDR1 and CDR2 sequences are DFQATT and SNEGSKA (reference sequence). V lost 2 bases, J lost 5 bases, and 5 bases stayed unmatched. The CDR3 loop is CSARIAGRETQYF. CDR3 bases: TGCAGTGCTAGAATAGCGGGTCGGGAGACCCAGTACTTC.

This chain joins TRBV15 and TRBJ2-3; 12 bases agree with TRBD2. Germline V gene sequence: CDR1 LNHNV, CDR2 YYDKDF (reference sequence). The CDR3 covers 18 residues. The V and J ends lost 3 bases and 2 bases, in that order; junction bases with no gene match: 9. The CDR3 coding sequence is TGTGCCACCAGCAGGGGTCTAGCGGGAGGGAAATACACAGATACGCAGTATTTT. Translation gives CATSRGLAGGKYTDTQYF.

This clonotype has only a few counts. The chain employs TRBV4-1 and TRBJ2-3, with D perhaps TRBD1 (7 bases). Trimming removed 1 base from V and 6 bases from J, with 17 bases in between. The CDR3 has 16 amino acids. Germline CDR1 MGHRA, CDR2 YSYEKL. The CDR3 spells CASSQARQGRGDTQYF. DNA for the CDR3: TGCGCCAGCAGCCAAGCCCGACAGGGACGGGGGGATACGCAGTATTTT.